This T cell receptor (beta chain) was sequenced for a study of T cells in women clearing cervical HPV infection. Sequencing was performed with immunoSEQ multiplex PCR; in TCRdb, only in-frame clones are kept and a portion is missing. This sample contains 30,000 to 35,000 clones. On this clone itself: The missing CDR3 end, 3 residues past where the read stops, is filled in from the germline J gene.

Per germline, CDR1 SGHVS and CDR2 FQNEAQ. V dropped 3 bases and J dropped 3 bases, with 11 bases sitting between them. The CDR3 covers 14 residues. This chain connects TRBV7-8 to TRBJ1-2, with D perhaps matching TRBD1 (6 bases). The material sequenced was blood buffy coat. This receptor was taken from a woman between 18 and 69 years old with a cervical HPV16 infection that either progressed to CIN3+ or cleared (not recorded which). Here the CDR3 reads CASSFSGADYGYTF. The sequenced part of the CDR3 DNA is TGTGCCAGCAGCTTCTCAGGGGCGGACTATGGC.